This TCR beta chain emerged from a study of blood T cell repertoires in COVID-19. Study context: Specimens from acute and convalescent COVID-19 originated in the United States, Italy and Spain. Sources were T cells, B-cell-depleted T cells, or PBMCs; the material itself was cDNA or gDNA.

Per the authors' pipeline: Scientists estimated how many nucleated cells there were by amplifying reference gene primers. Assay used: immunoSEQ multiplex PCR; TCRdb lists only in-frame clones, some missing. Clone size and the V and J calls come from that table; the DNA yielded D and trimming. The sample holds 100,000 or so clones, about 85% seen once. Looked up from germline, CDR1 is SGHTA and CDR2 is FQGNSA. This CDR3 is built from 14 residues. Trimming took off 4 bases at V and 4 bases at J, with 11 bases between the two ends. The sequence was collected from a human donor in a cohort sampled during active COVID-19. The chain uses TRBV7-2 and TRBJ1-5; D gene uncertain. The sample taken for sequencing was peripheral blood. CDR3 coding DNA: TGTGCCAGCAGCTCCCCCGGCGGGAATCAGCCCCAGCATTTT. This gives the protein CASSSPGGNQPQHF. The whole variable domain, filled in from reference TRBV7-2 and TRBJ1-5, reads GAGVSQSPSNKVTEKGKDVELRCDPISGHTALYWYRQSLGQGLEFLIYFQGNSAPDKSGLPSDRFSAERTGGSVSTLTIQRTQQEDSAVYLCASSSPGGNQPQHFGDGTRLSIL.